Presented here are 27 T cell receptor beta chains from one specimen sequenced in a study of T cells in Graves' hyperthyroidism and ophthalmopathy (dated by TCRdb to the late 2010s). Library prep was done by multiplex PCR. The run used an Illumina HiSeq 2000. Amplification of TCR beta CDR3 regions was carried out from RNA transcripts. The TCR CDR3 was subjected to a first round of RT-PCR using the HTBI primer set and the Qiagen OneStep RT-PCR kit. In TCRdb, the public reads were trimmed at Q25 with fastp and aligned with MiXCR, with productive beta chains retained. When rows share a CDR3 protein, they turn into one entry using the most common DNA and genes. The sample profile shows nearly 600,000 distinct CDR3 sequences; approximately 15% of them were found once. In total, the top ten clones hold 7% to 9% of the sample. Sample: blood. The receptors derive from a young woman with Graves' ophthalmopathy.

This clonotype was picked up many times. The chain links TRBV27 to TRBJ2-7; D is perhaps TRBD2 (5 bases). CDR1 and CDR2 from the germline V gene are MNHEY and SMNVEV (reference sequence). V was pared by 5 bases and J by 2 bases, with 19 bases between. This CDR3 has 16 amino acids. The CDR3 spells CASSHNSVLGTYEQYF. The CDR3 DNA sequence: TGTGCCAGCAGTCACAATAGCGTGTTGGGCACCTACGAGCAGTACTTC.

This clonotype was counted many times. The V call is TRBV6-1, the J call TRBJ1-5; D is undetermined. The CDR3 sequence is 15 residues long. V was cut by 0 bases and J by 4 bases, with 10 bases left in between. The V gene's germline CDR1 is MNHNS and CDR2 SASEGT. CDR3 protein: CASSEAHFGNQPQHF. CDR3 bases: TGTGCCAGCAGTGAAGCCCATTTTGGAAATCAGCCCCAGCATTTT.

The genes are TRBV7-2 and TRBJ1-2, with D hard to call. This CDR3 has 14 amino acids. The V gene's germline CDR1 is SGHTA and CDR2 FQGNSA. Trimming removed 1 base from V and 8 bases from J, with 14 bases in between. The CDR3 DNA sequence: TGTGCCAGCAGCTTAGACGGAGGTTTGGGGGGCTACACCTTC. Amino acids: CASSLDGGLGGYTF.

In this sample, this clonotype turned up a few times. CDR3 nucleotides: TGCGCCAGCAGCCAAGGGACACGGGGGGCCCCAGATACGCAGTATTTT. It is translated as CASSQGTRGAPDTQYF. The chain combines TRBV4-1 with TRBJ2-3; D is perhaps TRBD2 (7 bases). V shed 1 base and J shed 4 bases, with 15 bases lying between them. This CDR3 contains 16 residues. The germline V gene has CDR1 MGHRA and CDR2 YSYEKL.

In this sample, this clonotype turned up many times. The CDR3 DNA sequence: TGTGCCAGCTCACCAAGGCCGAACACCGGGGAGCTGTTTTTT. Amino acid sequence: CASSPRPNTGELFF. The gene calls are TRBV18 and TRBJ2-2, with D unclear. The V and J ends lost 2 bases and 0 bases respectively, with 4 bases between them. The CDR3 consists of 14 residues. The germline V gene encodes CDR1 KGHSH and CDR2 LQKENI.

This clonotype was seen a few times. The chain couples TRBV24-1 to TRBJ2-1; a weak D match, TRBD2 (6 bases). Germline CDR1 reads KGHDR; CDR2 reads SFDVKD. The CDR3 consists of 15 residues. Between the trimmed V and J ends, which lost 2 bases and 9 bases, there was a span of 16 bases. Written as DNA, the CDR3 is TGTGCCACCAGTGATTCCTGGACTAAAAACGGTGAGCAGTTCTTC. Its protein is CATSDSWTKNGEQFF.

This clonotype was seen only a few times. The chain combines TRBV20-1 with TRBJ2-7, with D perhaps matching TRBD2 (5 bases). With 4 bases removed from V and 6 bases from J, the gap between germline ends came to 22 bases. Germline V gene data show CDR1 as DFQATT and CDR2 as SNEGSKA (reference sequence). The CDR3 sequence is 15 residues long. The CDR3 DNA is TGCAGTGCTAAAGAGAAGCGCGGGCTCCATCGCGAGCAGTACTTC. Amino acids: CSAKEKRGLHREQYF.

About this clonotype itself: The junction differs from germline at one of its ends, possibly a read error. This chain links TRBV12-3 or TRBV12-4 with TRBJ1-2, with TRBD1 matching over 8 bases. The CDR3 loop spans 11 amino acids. The CDR3 DNA sequence: TGTGCCAGCAGTCACTCGGGACAGGCCTCCTTC. It encodes CASSHSGQASF.

The chain carries TRBV6-1 and TRBJ1-3; 7 positions match TRBD1. V was clipped by 5 bases and J by 2 bases; unmatched bases: 3. CDR1 and CDR2 (germline): MNHNS, SASEGT. The CDR3 consists of 14 residues. For the CDR3, the DNA is TGTGCCAGCAGTCAGGACAGGACTGGAAACACCATATATTTT. Protein sequence: CASSQDRTGNTIYF.

The chain couples TRBV20-1 to TRBJ2-5; TRBD1 might be the D (6 bases). Germline V gene sequence: CDR1 DFQATT, CDR2 SNEGSKA (reference sequence). The CDR3 has 14 residues. The V end was cut by 3 bases, the J end by 5 bases, with 16 bases between. CDR3: CSASWQGSSETQYF. The CDR3 nucleotides read TGCAGTGCTAGTTGGCAGGGGAGTTCGGAGACCCAGTACTTC.

The genes are TRBV28 and TRBJ1-2; D remains unclear. This CDR3 is 13 amino acids long. Trimming shortened V by 8 bases and J by 0 bases, and 10 bases separated the two germline ends. Germline V lookup: CDR1 MDHEN, CDR2 SYDVKM. CDR3 protein: CASSVPPNYGYTF. Written as DNA, the CDR3 is TGTGCCAGCTCGGTCCCCCCTAACTATGGCTACACCTTC.

This clonotype was observed at least ten times. The rearrangement uses TRBV12-3 or TRBV12-4 and TRBJ2-1; maybe TRBD1 (6 bases). CDR3 size: 15 residues. V lost 6 bases and J lost 4, with 16 bases in between. CDR3 residues: CASSTGPTGYNEQFF. CDR3 nucleotides: TGTGCCAGCAGCACAGGCCCGACAGGATACAATGAGCAGTTCTTC.

This clonotype has just a few counts. J is TRBJ2-5 and V is TRBV27, with 11 bases identical to TRBD1. This CDR3 contains 19 residues. Germline trimming cut 4 bases from V and 1 base from J; bases unmatched to any gene: 14. The V gene's germline CDR1 is MNHEY and CDR2 SMNVEV (reference sequence). In DNA, the CDR3 is TGTGCCAGCAGTTCACGTAAAAAGTCCGGGACAGGGGGCCAAGAGACCCAGTACTTC. It codes for CASSSRKKSGTGGQETQYF.

Only a few counts were recorded for this clonotype. This chain joins TRBV4-1 and TRBJ2-1; 9 nucleotides align to TRBD2. CDR3 length equals 18 residues. Germline CDR1 and CDR2: MGHRA and YSYEKL. Trimming cost V 1 base and J 2 bases; bases outside gene matches: 9. Here the CDR3 DNA reads TGCGCCAGCAGCCAAGTTCCTAGCGGGGCATCAACCTACAATGAGCAGTTCTTC. It codes for CASSQVPSGASTYNEQFF.

This clonotype was observed many times. The rearrangement uses TRBV28 and TRBJ2-5; 8 nucleotides align to TRBD1. V lost 5 bases and J lost 5; bases outside the gene matches: 13. Germline-derived CDR1 and CDR2 are MDHEN and SYDVKM. The CDR3 is 16 amino acids. The CDR3: CASSPLGRGRLETQYF. For the CDR3, the DNA is TGTGCCAGCAGTCCCCTTGGCAGGGGGCGTCTCGAGACCCAGTACTTC.

This clonotype appeared many times. The J gene is TRBJ1-5, the V gene TRBV18; TRBD1 agrees at 8 bases. The CDR3 sequence is 14 residues long. The trim removed 3 bases at V and 9 bases at J, leaving 7 bases unmatched. Germline-derived CDR1 and CDR2 are KGHSH and LQKENI. CDR3: CASSPDREGGPQHF. The CDR3 coding sequence is TGTGCCAGCTCACCGGACAGGGAGGGTGGGCCCCAGCATTTT.

This clonotype was observed at least ten times. V and J are TRBV20-1 and TRBJ2-3; 8 nucleotides agree with TRBD1. J was trimmed by 0 bases and V by 3 bases; bases with no gene match: 5. The CDR3 is 15 residues long. Germline V gene lookup returns CDR1 DFQATT and CDR2 SNEGSKA (reference sequence). This CDR3 is CSASDRTGSTDTQYF. The CDR3 DNA reads as TGCAGTGCTAGCGATAGGACAGGGAGCACAGATACGCAGTATTTT.

This clonotype was seen at least ten times. The chain has TRBV7-2 and TRBJ1-2, with 10 bases that match TRBD1. V lost 5 bases and J lost 9; bases outside the gene matches: 12. Per germline, CDR1 SGHTA and CDR2 FQGNSA. The CDR3 runs to 15 residues. DNA for the CDR3: TGTGCCAGCAGCACTGGGACGGGGACAGGGGTGCGCTACACCTTC. It specifies CASSTGTGTGVRYTF.

J is TRBJ1-1 and V is TRBV4-1; 7 bases agree with TRBD1. The germline CDR1 and CDR2 sequences are MGHRA and YSYEKL. Trimming took 0 bases from V and 5 from J; bases not matched to a gene: 9. The CDR3 runs to 16 residues. CDR3 region: CASSQDGAGGKTEAFF. The CDR3 DNA follows: TGCGCCAGCAGCCAAGATGGCGCAGGGGGTAAGACTGAAGCTTTCTTT.

The J gene is TRBJ2-3, the V gene TRBV6-1, with 10 bases lining up with TRBD1. Germline trimming cut 4 bases from V and 3 bases from J; bases unmatched to any gene: 10. Looked up from germline, CDR1 is MNHNS and CDR2 is SASEGT. This CDR3 spans 17 amino acids. CDR3: CASSGGQGIAGTDTQYF. DNA for the CDR3: TGTGCCAGCAGTGGGGGACAGGGGATAGCGGGAACAGATACGCAGTATTTT.

This clonotype was detected many times. The chain links TRBV28 to TRBJ2-1, with 9 bases fitting TRBD2. The germline CDR1 and CDR2 sequences are MDHEN and SYDVKM. V gave up 1 base and J gave up 11 bases; unmatched junction bases: 12. The CDR3 runs 16 residues. The CDR3 sequence is CASSLYSGRIPRQQFF. The CDR3 region has the DNA TGTGCCAGCAGTTTATACAGCGGGAGGATCCCCCGACAGCAGTTCTTC.

This clonotype has at least ten counts. The CDR3 sequence: CATSDSLPRAVAAGQYF. In DNA, the CDR3 is TGTGCCACCAGTGATTCCCTTCCTCGGGCAGTTGCCGCCGGGCAGTACTTC. V and J are TRBV24-1 and TRBJ2-7; no firm D call. Between the trimmed V and J ends, which lost 2 bases and 9 bases, there was a span of 25 bases. The CDR3 is made up of 17 amino acids. The germline CDR1 and CDR2 sequences are KGHDR and SFDVKD.

The rearrangement uses TRBV19 and TRBJ1-3, with D perhaps matching TRBD1 (5 bases). Per germline, CDR1 LNHDA and CDR2 SQIVND (reference sequence). Trimming removed 3 bases at V and 0 bases at J, with 15 bases between. The CDR3 length is 17 residues. The CDR3 DNA reads TGTGCCAGTAGTATTGCACCGGACACCTACTCTGGAAACACCATATATTTT. The encoded protein is CASSIAPDTYSGNTIYF.

This clonotype was picked up many times. The chain combines TRBV12-3 or TRBV12-4 with TRBJ2-5, with D possibly called TRBD1 or TRBD2 (6 bases each). CDR3 length: 14 residues. The CDR3 sequence: CATSRGSGEETQYF. CDR3 DNA sequence: TGTGCTACTTCCCGGGGGTCAGGGGAAGAGACCCAGTACTTC.

This clonotype was seen many times. The rearrangement links TRBV12-3 or TRBV12-4 to TRBJ1-2; D call uncertain. V shed 3 bases and J shed 7 bases, with 9 bases lying between them. This CDR3 spans 12 amino acids. This chain's CDR3 is CASSFLAGGYTF. For the CDR3, the DNA is TGTGCCAGCAGTTTCCTAGCGGGTGGCTACACCTTC.

This clonotype has a count of ten or more. The rearrangement uses TRBV28 and TRBJ2-5; D not resolved. Germline CDR1 reads MDHEN; CDR2 reads SYDVKM. This CDR3 is built from 11 residues. The V and J ends lost 8 bases and 7 bases respectively, with 11 bases between them. The CDR3 region is CASRSARTQYF. In DNA, the CDR3 is TGTGCCAGCCGGAGCGCCCGGACCCAGTACTTC.

This clonotype was detected ten times or more. The V gene is TRBV2, the J gene TRBJ1-1; D is undetermined. The CDR3 is made up of 15 amino acids. Trimming pared 11 bases from V and 0 bases from J, leaving 19 bases between. From germline, CDR1 is SNHLY and CDR2 FYNNEI. CDR3 DNA: TGTGCCGCCAAATCCTCGGCACCGATGAACACTGAAGCTTTCTTT. Translation gives CAAKSSAPMNTEAFF.